This T cell receptor (beta chain) was recorded in a study of tumor-infiltrating lymphocytes in oesophageal squamous cell carcinoma. In TCRdb, the PCR reads were re-called with MiXCR into one record per CDR3 protein. The sample includes fewer than 15,000 distinct CDR3 sequences, around half of them seen just once. Trimming left V 6 bases short and J 0 bases short, with 9 bases between. Germline CDR1 is MNHEY and CDR2 is SMNVEV (reference sequence). The CDR3 contains 14 residues. The receptor's source is a male donor with esophageal squamous cell carcinoma. J is TRBJ1-5 and V is TRBV27, with D perhaps TRBD1 (5 bases). Sequenced: esophageal tumor tissue. The CDR3 coding sequence is TGTGCCAGCAGCCCAGGGTATAGCAATCAGCCCCAGCATTTT. Translating gives CASSPGYSNQPQHF.